This T cell receptor beta chain is drawn from a study of spatial heterogeneity in lung cancer. In its sample, this clonotype ranks as medium-sized. Each CDR3 protein gets one entry after TCRdb re-called the 5' RACE reads with MiXCR. This table has about 7,900 distinct CDR3 sequences, about 4.2% appearing once. Time point specified: sample taken at primary tumor resection. This sequence originates from a male donor with early-stage non-small cell lung cancer. The material was PBMCs, obtained at surgery.

The CDR3 sequence: CASSLGTGEYGYTF. CDR3 bases: TGTGCCAGCAGCTTAGGAACAGGGGAGTATGGCTACACCTTC. The chain couples TRBV7-9 to TRBJ1-2; 7 bases map to TRBD1. This CDR3 is built from 14 residues. Germline assignment: CDR1 SEHNR and CDR2 FQNEAQ (reference sequence). Trimming at V came to 1 base and at J to 5 bases, leaving 4 bases not matched to a gene.